Listed below are T cell receptor beta chains from one sample, sequenced in a study of T cells in localized non-small cell lung cancer. Method: immunoSEQ multiplex PCR; TCRdb's copy keeps in-frame clones and lacks some. This sample has about 53,000 clones, with roughly 83% found just once. The material sequenced was peripheral blood mononuclear cells, taken before any cancer treatment. The receptor source for this set is a man aged 35 to 69 with stage III lung adenocarcinoma. Both conserved end residues are part of each CDR3. The D gene is left open where the match is weak. Size values are once, few and many counts, or a class for expanded clones, and some rows have none.

J,V,D,size,CDR3,DNA
TRBJ2-3,TRBV7-3,NA,NA,CASSLKGTDTQYF,TGTGCCAGCAGCTTAAAGGGGACAGATACGCAGTATTTT
TRBJ2-1,TRBV5-1,NA,NA,CASSLASIFGNEQFF,TGCGCCAGCAGCTTGGCGTCTATTTTTGGGAATGAGCAGTTCTTC
TRBJ2-7,TRBV11-2,NA,NA,CASRRRRVSYEQYF,TGTGCCAGCAGGCGGAGACGGGTATCCTACGAGCAGTACTTC
TRBJ2-7,TRBV10-3,TRBD1,NA,CAISDRTGREQYF,TGTGCCATCAGTGACAGGACAGGCCGAGAGCAGTACTTC
TRBJ2-5,TRBV5-1,TRBD2,NA,CASSLHLAGQETQYF,TGCGCCAGCAGCTTGCACCTAGCGGGCCAAGAGACCCAGTACTTC
TRBJ2-3,TRBV27,TRBD2,NA,CASRGLAGGTSTDTQYF,TGTGCCAGCAGGGGACTAGCGGGGGGCACCTCCACAGATACGCAGTATTTT
TRBJ2-2,TRBV4-1,NA,NA,CASSQDHRVTGELFF,TGCGCCAGCAGCCAAGACCACAGGGTCACCGGGGAGCTGTTTTTT
TRBJ2-5,TRBV7-2,TRBD2,NA,CASSSTGTSQETQYF,TGTGCCAGCAGCTCAACCGGGACTAGCCAAGAGACCCAGTACTTC
TRBJ1-6,TRBV30,TRBD1,NA,CAWSGQGSSPLHF,TGTGCCTGGAGTGGACAGGGAAGTTCACCCCTCCACTTT
TRBJ1-1,TRBV19,NA,NA,CASTRGMNTEAFF,TGTGCCAGTACGAGGGGGATGAACACTGAAGCTTTCTTT
TRBJ1-2,TRBV25-1,NA,NA,CASSSGLRYGYTF,TGTGCCAGCAGTTCGGGGCTGCGGTATGGCTACACCTTC
TRBJ2-3,TRBV4-3,NA,NA,CASSQEGFSTDTQYF,TGCGCCAGCAGCCAAGAAGGATTTAGCACAGATACGCAGTATTTT
TRBJ1-5,TRBV2,NA,few,CASSEGGVYNQPQHF,TGTGCCAGCAGTGAAGGGGGGGTGTACAATCAGCCCCAGCATTTT
TRBJ2-7,TRBV4-2,NA,once,CASSQDQAADEQYF,TGTGCCAGCAGCCAAGATCAGGCCGCGGACGAGCAGTACTTC
TRBJ2-3,TRBV9,NA,NA,CASSPQDTITQYF,TGTGCCAGCAGCCCCCAGGACACAATTACGCAGTATTTT
TRBJ2-3,TRBV6-4,TRBD1,once,CASSAQGTADTQYF,TGTGCCAGCAGTGCACAGGGGACGGCAGATACGCAGTATTTT
TRBJ2-1,TRBV30,NA,NA,CAWSVDTVHNEQFF,TGTGCCTGGAGTGTGGATACAGTTCACAATGAGCAGTTCTTC
TRBJ2-5,TRBV6-6,NA,NA,CASSSSQITQYF,TGTGCCAGCAGTTCGTCTCAGATAACCCAGTACTTC
TRBJ1-2,TRBV6-4,TRBD1,NA,CASRQGGSYTF,TGTGCCAGCAGGCAGGGGGGCAGCTACACCTTC
TRBJ1-2,TRBV15,NA,NA,CATRGAGENYGYTF,TGTGCCACCAGGGGAGCAGGGGAAAACTATGGCTACACCTTC
TRBJ2-3,TRBV5-1,NA,NA,CASGAEIQGNADTQYF,TGCGCCAGCGGGGCAGAGATCCAGGGGAACGCAGATACGCAGTATTTT
TRBJ2-7,TRBV7-9,NA,NA,CASSSFTGRTGEQYF,TGTGCCAGCAGTTCCTTCACAGGGAGAACGGGAGAGCAGTACTTC